Listed below are T cell receptor beta chains from one sample, sequenced in a study of cytomegalovirus exposure and HLA in healthy donors. Method: immunoSEQ multiplex PCR; TCRdb's copy keeps in-frame clones and lacks some. The sample lists fewer than 200,000 clones; approximately 86% were seen once. Sequencing was carried out using PBMCs. The receptors originated from a man aged 18 to 35 in good health and CMV-seropositive. Both conserved end residues are part of each CDR3. A D gene is named only where the DNA matches it firmly. The size entry is marked missing in some rows and otherwise reads once, few, many or a size class.

clone size,V gene,D gene,J gene,CDR3 DNA,CDR3 protein
.,TRBV7-2,.,TRBJ2-5,TGTGCCAGCAGCACGGACCTACCCCGGGGGGAGACCCAGTACTTC,CASSTDLPRGETQYF
.,TRBV28,.,TRBJ2-7,TGTGCCAGCAATGAGTTGAGCTCCTACGAGCAGTACTTC,CASNELSSYEQYF
.,TRBV7-2,.,TRBJ2-5,TGTGCCAGCAGCTCTCTAGCGATCCAAGAGACCCAGTACTTC,CASSSLAIQETQYF
once,TRBV18,TRBD1,TRBJ1-3,TGTGCCAGCTCACCAGACAGGGGCTCTGGAAACACCATATATTTT,CASSPDRGSGNTIYF
.,TRBV2,.,TRBJ2-3,TGTGCCAGCAGTGAAATGACTAGGCTTTCAGATACGCAGTATTTT,CASSEMTRLSDTQYF
.,TRBV11-2,TRBD2,TRBJ2-1,TGTGCCAGTTCTACAGAGGGGAGGGCGGTCTACAATGAGCAGTTCTTC,CASSTEGRAVYNEQFF
.,TRBV27,TRBD1,TRBJ2-5,TGTGCCAGCTCCCCCTGGAGGACAGGGACCTTCAGGGAGACCCAGTACTTC,CASSPWRTGTFRETQYF
.,TRBV18,.,TRBJ1-2,TGTGCCAGCTCCCGAAACGACAGGCTCGAGAGCTATGGCTACACCTTC,CASSRNDRLESYGYTF
once,TRBV30,TRBD1,TRBJ2-1,TGTGCCTGGACTCAGGGGGCTTACAATGAGCAGTTCTTC,CAWTQGAYNEQFF
.,TRBV4-1,.,TRBJ2-7,TGCGCCAGCAGTATCAGTCAGGGGCGATCCTACGAGCAGTACTTC,CASSISQGRSYEQYF
few,TRBV6-5,TRBD1,TRBJ1-2,TGTGCCAGCAGTTACTCGAGGACAGGGCTAGGCTATGGCTACACCTTC,CASSYSRTGLGYGYTF
.,TRBV28,.,TRBJ1-5,TGTGCCAGCAGTCTCAGGTCCCCGCCCCAGCATTTT,CASSLRSPPQHF
.,TRBV27,.,TRBJ2-1,TGTGCCAGCAGGTCTGGGACTCTTTTAGGGCAGTTCTTC,CASRSGTLLGQFF
.,TRBV2,.,TRBJ2-7,TGTGCCAGCAGTGAGGAGTACGAGCAGTACTTC,CASSEEYEQYF
.,TRBV14,.,TRBJ2-1,TGTGCCAGCAGCCAAGAGTTGAGCTCCTACAATGAGCAGTTCTTC,CASSQELSSYNEQFF
once,TRBV2,TRBD2,TRBJ2-7,TGTGCCAGCAGTGGACTAGCGGGGCTCTACGAGCAGTACTTC,CASSGLAGLYEQYF
.,TRBV5-1,TRBD1,TRBJ1-2,TGCGCCAGCAGCAGAACCGGGACAGGGGTTGCGGCTGGCTACACCTTC,CASSRTGTGVAAGYTF
few,TRBV5-4,TRBD1,TRBJ2-7,TGTGCCAGCAGCTCTGGGACAGGCGAGCAGTACTTC,CASSSGTGEQYF
.,TRBV4-1,.,TRBJ2-7,TGCGCCAGCAGCGTCCGGGACCGGGGGTACGAGCAGTACTTC,CASSVRDRGYEQYF
.,TRBV9,TRBD2,TRBJ2-4,TGTGCCAGCAGCTCCGGACTAGCGGGAGTTCAAAACATTCAGTACTTC,CASSSGLAGVQNIQYF